This TCR beta chain was documented in a study of T cell repertoires in cytomegalovirus infection. Study at large: Public TCR beta signature analysis indicated the presence of both CMV infection and matching HLA type.

Using its own MiXCR run on the reads, TCRdb lists one record per CDR3 protein. Among about 260,000 distinct CDR3 sequences, roughly 13% were seen once, and the ten largest hold roughly 9.7%. Study outcomes and limitations: Ex vivo, HLA-C-restricted CMV-specific TCR beta clonotypes prevailed over the rest of the response. Cumulative frequency of public TCR beta families picked out carriers of CMV plus the relevant HLA.

Of note for this clonotype: As yet, its antigen is unknown.

The clonotype originates from a human donor in good health (CMV status not recorded). Some clones in this sample may be carry-over from other donors' samples. Sequenced input: PBMCs.

The CDR3 DNA reads TGCGCCAGCAGCTTGGATTCAGGGATGAACACTGAAGCTTTCTTT. This gives the protein CASSLDSGMNTEAFF. The J gene is TRBJ1-1, the V gene TRBV5-1, with D possibly TRBD1 on 5 matching bases. Deletions cut 0 bases from V and 0 bases from J, with 9 bases between. CDR3 size: 15 residues. CDR1 and CDR2 (germline): SGHRS, YFSETQ.